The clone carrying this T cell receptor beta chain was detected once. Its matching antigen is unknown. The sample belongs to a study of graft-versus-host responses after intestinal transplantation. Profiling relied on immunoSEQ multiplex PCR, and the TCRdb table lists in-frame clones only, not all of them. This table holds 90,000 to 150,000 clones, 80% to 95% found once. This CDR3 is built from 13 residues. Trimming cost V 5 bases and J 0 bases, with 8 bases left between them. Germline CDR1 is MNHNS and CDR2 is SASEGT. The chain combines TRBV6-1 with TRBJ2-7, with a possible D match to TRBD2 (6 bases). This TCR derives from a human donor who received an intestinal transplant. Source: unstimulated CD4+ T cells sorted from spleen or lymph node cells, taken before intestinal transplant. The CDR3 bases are TGTGCCAGCAGTCAGCGGGCCTCCTACGAGCAGTACTTC. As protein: CASSQRASYEQYF.